These 25 T cell receptor beta chains were sequenced from one sample in a study of OX40 agonist ivuxolimab in advanced cancers. Sequencing was performed with immunoSEQ multiplex PCR; in TCRdb, only in-frame clones are kept and a portion is missing. The repertoire consists of roughly 17,000 clones, with approximately 77% occurring once and the leading ten covering around 12%. The input for sequencing was CD4+ or CD8+ T cells sorted from blood, taken in a trial of the OX40 agonist ivuxolimab. These receptors were taken from an adult with an advanced solid tumor such as melanoma, head and neck, liver or kidney cancer.

V usage is TRBV6-6 and J usage is TRBJ1-1; tentatively, D is TRBD1 (6 bases). The CDR3 is 16 residues long. V dropped 5 bases and J dropped 5 bases, with 21 bases sitting between them. The V gene's germline CDR1 is MNHNY and CDR2 SVGAGI (reference sequence). CDR3 protein: CASSLSRGAFRTEAFF. CDR3 nucleotides: TGTGCCAGCAGTCTATCCCGGGGGGCGTTCAGGACTGAAGCTTTCTTT.

The chain employs TRBV6-5 and TRBJ2-1; 10 bases fit TRBD2. The trim removed 9 bases at V and 5 bases at J, leaving 4 bases unmatched. This CDR3 region has 13 residues. In germline, CDR1 is MNHEY, CDR2 SVGAGI. CDR3 bases: TGTGCCAGTACTAGCGGGGCCAACAATGAGCAGTTCTTC. Translation gives CASTSGANNEQFF.

The chain carries TRBV23-1 and TRBJ2-3, with TRBD1 matching 9 bases. TRBV23-1 is marked as an open reading frame, function uncertain. Unmatched junction bases numbered 7, after V lost 0 bases and J lost 0 bases. This CDR3 spans 18 amino acids. The CDR3 DNA sequence: TGCGCCAGCAGTCAATCGGAGGACAGGGGCTCTAGCACAGATACGCAGTATTTT. It is translated as CASSQSEDRGSSTDTQYF.

CDR3 nucleotides: TGTGCCACCCGGACAGAAGGGCGGGAGCTGTTTTTT. It specifies CATRTEGRELFF. V is TRBV19 and J is TRBJ2-2; the D gene is possibly TRBD1 (6 bases). Per the germline V gene, CDR1 is LNHDA and CDR2 is SQIVND (reference sequence). The CDR3 contains 12 residues. Trimming pared 10 bases from V and 9 bases from J, leaving 15 bases between.

This sequence joins TRBV25-1 and TRBJ2-5; possibly TRBD2 for D (5 bases). This CDR3 has 13 residues. Per germline, CDR1 MGHDK and CDR2 SYGVNS. The ends were cut back, 4 bases at V and 1 base at J, with 7 bases in the middle. CDR3 sequence reads: CASSGESQETQYF. CDR3 nucleotides: TGTGCCAGCAGTGGGGAGTCCCAAGAGACCCAGTACTTC. The full variable domain, in which reference TRBV25-1 and TRBJ2-5 provide the parts outside the CDR3, is EADIYQTPRYLVIGTGKKITLECSQTMGHDKMYWYQQDPGMELHLIHYSYGVNSTEKGDLSSESTVSRIRTEHFPLTLESARPSHTSQYLCASSGESQETQYFGPGTRLLVL.

The chain employs TRBV5-6 and TRBJ2-1; TRBD1 might be the D (7 bases). This CDR3 is built from 16 residues. The V gene lost 3 bases and the J gene lost 4 bases, with 17 bases spanning the gap. Germline V gene data show CDR1 as SGHDT and CDR2 as YYEEEE. In DNA, the CDR3 is TGTGCCAGCAGCTACTTAGCAGGGGGGCTTTACAATGAGCAGTTCTTC. Its translation is CASSYLAGGLYNEQFF.

V usage is TRBV25-1 and J usage is TRBJ2-5, with no clear D. The germline V gene encodes CDR1 MGHDK and CDR2 SYGVNS. V shed 0 bases and J shed 1 base, with 6 bases lying between them. The CDR3 covers 14 residues. The CDR3 nucleotides read TGTGCCAGCAGTGAATATCACTTCCAAGAGACCCAGTACTTC. Translated, it gives CASSEYHFQETQYF.

This clone has more than one count but fewer than ten. The chain employs TRBV4-1 and TRBJ1-6, with D possibly TRBD1 on 5 matching bases. Deletions cut 8 bases from V and 9 bases from J, with 23 bases between. The CDR3 totals 16 residues. Germline CDR1 MGHRA, CDR2 YSYEKL. The CDR3, as DNA: TGCGCCAGCTCGGCCTTGGGGGAAATGAACGGTTCACCCCTCCACTTT. Encoded protein: CASSALGEMNGSPLHF.

This chain links TRBV9 with TRBJ2-3, with D perhaps TRBD1 (5 bases). The CDR3 contains 16 residues. V was clipped by 4 bases and J by 2 bases, with 17 bases between them. The germline V gene encodes CDR1 SGDLS and CDR2 YYNGEE. The CDR3 protein is CASSINTLGATDTQYF. The CDR3 DNA follows: TGTGCCAGCAGCATTAACACCCTAGGGGCCACAGATACGCAGTATTTT. The complete variable domain, with remaining parts taken from reference TRBV9 and TRBJ2-3, reads DSGVTQTPKHLITATGQRVTLRCSPRSGDLSVYWYQQSLDQGLQFLIQYYNGEERAKGNILERFSAQQFPDLHSELNLSSLELGDSALYFCASSINTLGATDTQYFGPGTRLTVL.

The V call is TRBV11-3, the J call TRBJ2-3, with 11 positions matching TRBD2. CDR1 is SGHNT and CDR2 is YENEEA in the germline V gene. This CDR3 contains 15 residues. V was pared by 2 bases and J by 3 bases, with 1 base of the junction left unmatched. The CDR3 DNA reads TGTGCCAGCAGCTTATCTAGCGGGGGGACAGATACGCAGTATTTT. Translated: CASSLSSGGTDTQYF.

V gene TRBV30 combines with J gene TRBJ2-1; a weak D match, TRBD1 (6 bases). Germline V lookup: CDR1 GTSNPN, CDR2 SVGIG (reference sequence). V lost 5 bases, J lost 4 bases, and 12 bases lay in between. This CDR3 is 13 amino acids long. CDR3 DNA sequence: TGTGCCTGGGGGTCGGACAGTTACAATGAGCAGTTCTTC. The encoded protein is CAWGSDSYNEQFF.

V is TRBV13 and J is TRBJ2-2; 8 bases are shared with TRBD2. Germline CDR1 reads PRHDT; CDR2 reads FYEKMQ (reference sequence). The V gene end was trimmed by 5 bases and the J gene end by 2 bases; junction bases not matched to a gene: 10. This CDR3 region has 17 residues. Here the CDR3 DNA reads TGTGCCAGCAGCCCGGGAGGGGGAGGCTTCAACACCGGGGAGCTGTTTTTT. Encoded protein: CASSPGGGGFNTGELFF.

The chain has TRBV6-5 and TRBJ1-2, with D unresolved. Germline CDR1 is MNHEY and CDR2 is SVGAGI. This CDR3 comprises 14 residues. Deletions cut 2 bases from V and 0 bases from J, with 7 bases between. In DNA form, the CDR3 reads TGTGCCAGCAGTTACGGAGCATCTAACTATGGCTACACCTTC. Translating it yields CASSYGASNYGYTF.

The chain couples TRBV30 to TRBJ1-5; D is undetermined. Germline assignment: CDR1 GTSNPN and CDR2 SVGIG (reference sequence). V gave up 2 bases and J gave up 3 bases, with 11 bases separating them. This CDR3 comprises 14 residues. The CDR3 DNA reads TGTGCCTGGAGTCCCTTTAGGGTCAATCAGCCCCAGCATTTT. The encoded protein is CAWSPFRVNQPQHF. Looking up the rest from reference TRBV30 and TRBJ1-5 gives the full variable domain: SQTIHQWPATLVQPVGSPLSLECTVEGTSNPNLYWYRQAAGRGLQLLFYSVGIGQISSEVPQNLSASRPQDRQFILSSKKLLLSDSGFYLCAWSPFRVNQPQHFGDGTRLSIL.

This clone was seen only a few times. The gene calls are TRBV25-1 and TRBJ1-1, with D unresolved. Trimming left V 1 base short and J 8 bases short, with 14 bases between. The V gene's germline CDR1 is MGHDK and CDR2 SYGVNS. CDR3 size: 14 residues. The CDR3 DNA sequence: TGTGCCAGCAGTGAATGGGGAGACACCACGGAAGCTTTCTTT. It codes for CASSEWGDTTEAFF.

The V gene is TRBV4-3, the J gene TRBJ2-3, with TRBD2 matching over 15 bases. Germline CDR1 and CDR2: LGHNA and YSLEER. The CDR3 has 19 amino acids. V shed 0 bases and J 0 bases; nucleotides not matched to a gene: 4. CDR3 residues: CASSQEGLAGGTSTDTQYF. The CDR3 DNA sequence: TGCGCCAGCAGCCAAGAGGGACTAGCGGGGGGAACTAGCACAGATACGCAGTATTTT.

This clone was found a few times. The chain recombines TRBV10-2 with TRBJ2-7; D possibly uses TRBD1 or TRBD2 (5 bases each). This CDR3 is built from 14 residues. In germline, CDR1 is WSHSY, CDR2 SAAADI. Deletions cut 6 bases from V and 3 bases from J, with 15 bases between. The DNA for the CDR3 is TGCGCCAGCAGACTGGGACCAGGAATCTACGAGCAGTACTTC. This sequence encodes CASRLGPGIYEQYF.

The J gene is TRBJ1-1, the V gene TRBV5-8; 7 positions agree with TRBD1. The CDR3 length is 14 residues. With V trimmed by 4 bases and J by 0 bases, 3 bases remained unmatched. Germline lookup yields CDR1 SGHTS and CDR2 YDEGEE. The CDR3 region has the DNA TGTGCCAGCAGCATGACAGGGTTGAACACTGAAGCTTTCTTT. The encoded protein is CASSMTGLNTEAFF.

The V call is TRBV27, the J call TRBJ2-7; 10 nucleotides line up with TRBD1. Losses at the gene ends were 6 bases for V and 6 bases for J; bases not matched to a gene: 11. CDR3 size: 15 residues. Germline V gives CDR1 MNHEY, CDR2 SMNVEV (reference sequence). This CDR3 is CASSPTGGAYGEQYF. DNA of the CDR3: TGTGCCAGCAGCCCGACAGGGGGCGCTTACGGCGAGCAGTACTTC.

The chain uses TRBV9 and TRBJ2-2; the D gene could be TRBD1 or TRBD2 (5 bases each). Trimming took 4 bases from V and 4 from J, leaving 8 bases between them. The CDR3 sequence is 13 residues long. Germline V gene data show CDR1 as SGDLS and CDR2 as YYNGEE. The CDR3 nucleotides are TGTGCCAGCAGCCTGGGGGTCACCGGGGAGCTGTTTTTT. It codes for CASSLGVTGELFF.

The chain links TRBV4-1 to TRBJ2-3; D gene ambiguous. Germline V gene lookup returns CDR1 MGHRA and CDR2 YSYEKL. The CDR3 has 13 residues. The V end was cut by 3 bases, the J end by 3 bases, with 7 bases between. CDR3 coding DNA: TGCGCCAGCAGCCAGGTTCTTACAGATACGCAGTATTTT. Encoded protein: CASSQVLTDTQYF.

The chain uses TRBV6-1 and TRBJ2-2; possibly TRBD2 for D (6 bases). With 0 bases removed from V and 3 bases from J, the gap between germline ends came to 8 bases. Germline V gene sequence: CDR1 MNHNS, CDR2 SASEGT. CDR3 length: 15 amino acids. The CDR3 loop is CASSEAWGDTGELFF. The CDR3 DNA is TGTGCCAGCAGTGAAGCATGGGGGGACACCGGGGAGCTGTTTTTT.

The chain uses TRBV11-2 and TRBJ1-6; 12 positions agree with TRBD1. V shed 2 bases, J shed 7 bases, and the junction held 6 bases outside the gene matches. CDR1 and CDR2 from the germline V gene are SGHAT and FQNNGV. The CDR3 contains 17 residues. CDR3 region: CASSLMGQGAPNSPLHF. The CDR3 nucleotides are TGTGCCAGCAGCTTAATGGGACAGGGGGCACCAAATTCACCCCTCCACTTT.

This chain joins TRBV7-6 and TRBJ2-2; maybe TRBD1 (7 bases). Germline CDR1 SGHVS, CDR2 FNYEAQ. The CDR3 spans 13 residues. V was trimmed by 6 bases and J by 5 bases, leaving 10 bases between them. CDR3 sequence: CASRAGGTGELFF. The CDR3 DNA sequence: TGTGCCAGCAGGGCAGGGGGGACCGGGGAGCTGTTTTTT. The full variable domain, completed using reference TRBV7-6 and TRBJ2-2, is GAGVSQSPRYKVTKRGQDVALRCDPISGHVSLYWYRQALGQGPEFLTYFNYEAQQDKSGLPNDRFSAERPEGSISTLTIQRTEQRDSAMYRCASRAGGTGELFFGEGSRLTVL.

The chain has TRBV20-1 and TRBJ2-1; D possibly matches TRBD1 or TRBD2 (5 bases each). Trimming cost V 3 bases and J 16 bases, with 16 bases left between them. Looked up from germline, CDR1 is DFQATT and CDR2 is SNEGSKA (reference sequence). This CDR3 has 11 amino acids. Written as DNA, the CDR3 is TGCAGTGCTAGCCCCCTGGGGACCCGTTTCTTC. Residues: CSASPLGTRFF.